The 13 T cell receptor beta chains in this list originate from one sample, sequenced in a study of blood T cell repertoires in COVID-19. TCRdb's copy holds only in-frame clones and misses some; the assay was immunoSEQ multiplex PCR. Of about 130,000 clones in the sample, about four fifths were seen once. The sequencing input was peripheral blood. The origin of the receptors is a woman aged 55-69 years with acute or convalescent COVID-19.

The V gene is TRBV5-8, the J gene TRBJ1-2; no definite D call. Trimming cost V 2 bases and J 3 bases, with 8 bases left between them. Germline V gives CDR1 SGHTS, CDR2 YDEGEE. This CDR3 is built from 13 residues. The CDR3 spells CASSFRYDYGYTF. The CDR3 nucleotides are TGTGCCAGCAGCTTTCGGTACGACTATGGCTACACCTTC.

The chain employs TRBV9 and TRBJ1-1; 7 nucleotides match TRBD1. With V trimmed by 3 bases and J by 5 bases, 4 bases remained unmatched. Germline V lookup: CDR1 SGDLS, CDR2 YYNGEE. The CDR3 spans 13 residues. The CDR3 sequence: CASSARGETEAFF. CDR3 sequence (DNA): TGTGCCAGCAGCGCCAGGGGGGAGACTGAAGCTTTCTTT.

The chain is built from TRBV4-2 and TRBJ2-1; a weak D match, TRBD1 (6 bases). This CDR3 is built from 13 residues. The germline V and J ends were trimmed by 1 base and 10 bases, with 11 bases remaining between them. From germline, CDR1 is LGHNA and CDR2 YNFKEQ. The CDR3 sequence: CASSQVGQGEQFF. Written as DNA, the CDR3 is TGTGCCAGCAGCCAAGTGGGGCAGGGGGAGCAGTTCTTC.

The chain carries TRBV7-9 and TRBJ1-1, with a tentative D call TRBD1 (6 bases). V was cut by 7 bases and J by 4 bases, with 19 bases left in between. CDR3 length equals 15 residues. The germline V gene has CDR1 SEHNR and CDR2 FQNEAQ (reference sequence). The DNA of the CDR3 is TGTGCCAGCACGCCGTTCGGGGGGGCGGTCACTGAAGCTTTCTTT. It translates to CASTPFGGAVTEAFF.

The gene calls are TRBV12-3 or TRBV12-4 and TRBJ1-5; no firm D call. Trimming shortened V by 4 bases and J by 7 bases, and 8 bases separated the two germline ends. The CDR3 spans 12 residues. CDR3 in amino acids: CASSYRRQPQHF. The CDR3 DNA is TGTGCCAGCAGTTACCGGAGGCAGCCCCAGCATTTT.

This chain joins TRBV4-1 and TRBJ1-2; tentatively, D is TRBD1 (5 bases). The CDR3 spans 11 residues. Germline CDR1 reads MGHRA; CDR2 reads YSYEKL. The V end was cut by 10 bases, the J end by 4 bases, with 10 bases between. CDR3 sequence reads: CATGGGYGYTF. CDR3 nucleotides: TGCGCCACCGGGGGGGGCTATGGCTACACCTTC.

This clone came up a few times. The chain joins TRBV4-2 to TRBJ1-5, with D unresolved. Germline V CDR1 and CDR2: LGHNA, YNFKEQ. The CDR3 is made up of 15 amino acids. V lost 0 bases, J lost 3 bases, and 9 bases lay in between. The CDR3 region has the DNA TGTGCCAGCAGCCAAGAGGGCAGCCTCAATCAGCCCCAGCATTTT. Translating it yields CASSQEGSLNQPQHF.

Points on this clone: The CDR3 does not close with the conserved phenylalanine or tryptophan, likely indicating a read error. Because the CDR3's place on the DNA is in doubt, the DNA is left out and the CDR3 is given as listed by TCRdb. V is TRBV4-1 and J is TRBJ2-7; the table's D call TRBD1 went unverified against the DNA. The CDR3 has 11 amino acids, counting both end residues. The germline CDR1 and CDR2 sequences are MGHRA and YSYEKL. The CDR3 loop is CASSHSRDSGL.

The CDR3 region is CASIPFAYGTDTQYF. The CDR3 coding sequence is TGTGCCAGCATCCCCTTCGCGTACGGCACAGATACGCAGTATTTT. V and J are TRBV6-5 and TRBJ2-3; D is ambiguous. V was trimmed by 7 bases and J by 1 base, leaving 15 bases between them. The germline V gene has CDR1 MNHEY and CDR2 SVGAGI. The CDR3 has 15 amino acids.

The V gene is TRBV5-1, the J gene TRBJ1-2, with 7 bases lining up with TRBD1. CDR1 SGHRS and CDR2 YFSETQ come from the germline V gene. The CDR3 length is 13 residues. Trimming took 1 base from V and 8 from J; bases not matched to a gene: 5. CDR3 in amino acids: CASSLRGQEGYTF. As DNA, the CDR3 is TGCGCCAGCAGCTTGAGGGGGCAGGAGGGCTACACCTTC.

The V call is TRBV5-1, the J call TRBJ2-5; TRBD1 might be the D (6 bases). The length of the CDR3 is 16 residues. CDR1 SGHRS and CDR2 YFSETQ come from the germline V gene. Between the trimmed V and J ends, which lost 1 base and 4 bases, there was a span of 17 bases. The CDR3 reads CASSLRRQDTGETQYF. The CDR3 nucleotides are TGCGCCAGCAGCTTGCGACGACAGGACACCGGAGAGACCCAGTACTTC.

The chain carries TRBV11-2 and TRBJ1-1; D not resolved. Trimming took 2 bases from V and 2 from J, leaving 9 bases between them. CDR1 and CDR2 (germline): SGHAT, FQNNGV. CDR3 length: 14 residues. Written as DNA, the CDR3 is TGTGCCAGCAGCTTATTAGGGAGAAACACTGAAGCTTTCTTT. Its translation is CASSLLGRNTEAFF.

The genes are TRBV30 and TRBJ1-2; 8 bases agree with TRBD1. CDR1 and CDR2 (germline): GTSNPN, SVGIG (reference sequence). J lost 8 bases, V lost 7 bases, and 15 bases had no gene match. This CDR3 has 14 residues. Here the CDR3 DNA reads TGTGCCTCCAATTACAACAGGGGGTCGCGAGGCTACACCTTC. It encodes CASNYNRGSRGYTF. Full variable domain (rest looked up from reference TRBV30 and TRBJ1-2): SQTIHQWPATLVQPVGSPLSLECTVEGTSNPNLYWYRQAAGRGLQLLFYSVGIGQISSEVPQNLSASRPQDRQFILSSKKLLLSDSGFYLCASNYNRGSRGYTFGSGTRLTVV.